This TCR beta chain emerged from a study of shared clonotypes between healthy human individuals. Findings and limits, study-wide: In a handful of donors, around 5% of naive CD4 clonotypes appeared in common. Memory subsets generally showed smaller estimated richness than naive subsets did.

The V gene's germline CDR1 is MDHEN and CDR2 SYDVKM. With 2 bases clipped from V and 4 bases from J, the junction kept 5 bases outside the gene matches. The CDR3 totals 14 residues. The naive CD8 population came from CD45RO-negative cells selected for CCR7, without terminally differentiated effector memory CD45RA+ cells. Healthy HIV-negative adults with no recent acute infections or vaccinations were recruited as donors. In regard to this clone: Its antigen is undetermined. Other DNA sequences from this sample encode an identical CDR3 as well.

The table came from immunoSEQ multiplex PCR; TCRdb's copy has only in-frame clones and leaves some out. This sample has millions of clones, with more than 85% found just once. Sequenced: naive CD8+ T cells from PBMCs. The V and J genes are TRBV28 and TRBJ2-7; the match to TRBD2 covers 7 bases. This clonotype was obtained from a man aged 18 to 29 in good health. Some clones in this sample may be carry-over from other donors' samples. CDR3 coding DNA: TGTGCCAGCAGTTTAGCTGGGGGGGATTACGAGCAGTACTTC. As protein: CASSLAGGDYEQYF.